This T cell receptor (beta chain) was documented in a study of T cell repertoires in cytomegalovirus infection. A remark on this clonotype: Its target is unknown.

Points from the study as a whole: The response measured ex vivo was dominated by TCR beta clonotypes (HLA-C-restricted and CMV-specific).

TCRdb fed the reads into MiXCR, producing one record per CDR3 protein. The sample comprises approximately 180,000 distinct CDR3 sequences, roughly a fifth of which are singletons, and approximately 2.9% rests with the top ten. Trimming cost V 7 bases and J 5 bases; bases outside gene matches: 9. There are 15 residues in the CDR3. Germline V lookup: CDR1 ENHRY, CDR2 SYGVKD. The sequence derives from a human donor in good health (CMV status not recorded). Some clones in this sample may be carry-over from other donors' samples. Sequencing was carried out using PBMCs. The gene calls are TRBV10-3 and TRBJ2-7; TRBD1 aligns across 12 bases. The CDR3 sequence is CAINPGQGALNEQYF. As DNA, the CDR3 is TGTGCCATCAACCCGGGACAGGGGGCGTTGAACGAGCAGTACTTC.